The clone carrying this T cell receptor (beta chain) showed up just a few times. Its antigen is not identified. The sample is drawn from a study of T cells after yellow fever vaccination. The ends lost 8 bases at V and 5 bases at J; junction bases unmatched: 8. The germline V gene has CDR1 LNHDA and CDR2 SQIVND (reference sequence). This CDR3 has 13 residues. Points from the study as a whole: The CD4 and CD8 compartments had a small share of their clonotypes in common. Subsequent booster samples again held most clones from primary vaccination (less than 98% CD4, just under 90% CD8).

In making TCR cDNA, 5'RACE template switching added a universal primer site and UMIs to it. MiXCR was run by TCRdb on the 5' RACE reads, yielding one entry per CDR3 protein. Here the sample spans 85,000 to 100,000 distinct CDR3 sequences, approximately 5.5% being singletons. The TCR was taken from a man between 18 and 35 years old who received the YFV17D yellow fever vaccine. Sequenced here: CD8+ T cells sorted from PBMCs, sampled 10 days after the yellow fever booster vaccination. J is TRBJ2-7 and V is TRBV19; 8 nucleotides align to TRBD1. CDR3 region: CASAYPGGNEQYF. CDR3 in DNA: TGTGCCAGTGCGTACCCAGGGGGCAACGAGCAGTACTTC.